This TCR beta chain was profiled in a study of T cells in Graves' hyperthyroidism and ophthalmopathy. Exclusion criteria comprised uncontrolled infection, other autoimmune disease, pregnancy or lactation. The CDR3 is 13 residues long. The germline V gene has CDR1 DFQATT and CDR2 SNEGSKA (reference sequence). Trimming removed 6 bases at V and 4 bases at J, with 15 bases between. Amplified TCR beta CDR3 regions derived from RNA transcripts. The HTBI primer set was used in a first-round RT-PCR of the TCR CDR3. A single record per CDR3 protein comes from TCRdb applying MiXCR to the multiplex PCR reads. The sample yields under 700,000 distinct CDR3 sequences, around 15% seen once.

This sequence originates from a young woman with Graves' hyperthyroidism. This chain connects TRBV20-1 to TRBJ2-5; no firm D call. The sequenced material came from blood. The CDR3 here is CSAGLAFGETQYF. As DNA, the CDR3 is TGCAGTGCGGGATTAGCTTTCGGAGAGACCCAGTACTTC.